This T cell receptor beta chain was sequenced during a study of cytomegalovirus exposure and HLA in healthy donors. 13 Jbeta primers and 60 Vbeta primers were used for the PCR. Produced via immunoSEQ multiplex PCR; TCRdb's table is partial and in-frame only. The table has some 95,000 clones, 65% to 80% seen once. The V segment lost 0 bases and the J segment 5 bases; nucleotides outside the gene matches: 7. CDR3 length equals 16 residues. Germline V lookup: CDR1 SGHDT, CDR2 YYEEEE. This chain connects TRBV5-6 to TRBJ2-2, with 7 bases aligning to TRBD2. Sample: PBMCs. The clonotype was recovered from a woman aged 18-35 years in good health and CMV-seropositive. The CDR3 protein is CASSLAGLLATGELFF. Here the CDR3 DNA reads TGTGCCAGCAGCTTGGCCGGTTTACTAGCGACCGGGGAGCTGTTTTTT.